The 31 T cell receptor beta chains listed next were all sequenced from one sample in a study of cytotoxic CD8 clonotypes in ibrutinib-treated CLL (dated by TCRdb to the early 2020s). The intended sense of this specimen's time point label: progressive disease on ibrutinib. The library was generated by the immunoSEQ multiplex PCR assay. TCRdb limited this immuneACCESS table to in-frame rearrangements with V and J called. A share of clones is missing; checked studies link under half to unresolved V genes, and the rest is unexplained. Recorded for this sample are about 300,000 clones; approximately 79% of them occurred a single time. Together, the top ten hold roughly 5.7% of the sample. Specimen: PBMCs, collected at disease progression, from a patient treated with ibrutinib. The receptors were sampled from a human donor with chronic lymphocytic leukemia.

The CDR3 loop reads CASIGWALSAYEQYF. The CDR3, as DNA: TGTGCCAGCATCGGATGGGCACTCTCTGCCTACGAGCAGTACTTC. V usage is TRBV2 and J usage is TRBJ2-7; D uncertain. Trimming shortened V by 7 bases and J by 2 bases, and 18 bases separated the two germline ends. The V gene's germline CDR1 is SNHLY and CDR2 FYNNEI. The CDR3 has 15 residues.

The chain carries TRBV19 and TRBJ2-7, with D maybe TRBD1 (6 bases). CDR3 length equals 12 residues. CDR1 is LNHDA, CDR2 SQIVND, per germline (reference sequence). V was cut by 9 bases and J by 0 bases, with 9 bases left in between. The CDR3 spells CASAGVSYEQYF. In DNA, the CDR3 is TGTGCCAGCGCAGGGGTCTCCTACGAGCAGTACTTC.

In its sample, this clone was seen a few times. The CDR3 loop reads CASSQTPTGLHFYEQYF. In DNA, the CDR3 is TGCGCCAGCAGCCAAACCCCGACAGGACTACATTTCTACGAGCAGTACTTC. The chain employs TRBV4-1 and TRBJ2-7; D tentatively fits TRBD1 or TRBD2 (6 bases each). Trimming pared 2 bases from V and 3 bases from J, leaving 20 bases between. Germline CDR1 MGHRA, CDR2 YSYEKL. The CDR3 has 17 amino acids.

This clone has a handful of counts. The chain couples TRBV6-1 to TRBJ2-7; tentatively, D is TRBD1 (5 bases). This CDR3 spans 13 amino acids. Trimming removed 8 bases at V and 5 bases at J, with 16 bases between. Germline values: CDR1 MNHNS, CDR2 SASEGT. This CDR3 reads CASGRAGLNEQYF. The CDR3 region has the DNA TGTGCCAGCGGTAGGGCAGGGCTGAACGAGCAGTACTTC.

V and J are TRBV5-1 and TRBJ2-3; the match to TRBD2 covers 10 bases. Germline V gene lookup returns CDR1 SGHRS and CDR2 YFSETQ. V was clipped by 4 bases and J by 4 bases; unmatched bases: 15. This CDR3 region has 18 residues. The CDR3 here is CASSKNPQREGPPDTQYF. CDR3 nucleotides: TGCGCCAGCAGCAAAAACCCCCAGCGGGAGGGCCCCCCAGATACGCAGTATTTT.

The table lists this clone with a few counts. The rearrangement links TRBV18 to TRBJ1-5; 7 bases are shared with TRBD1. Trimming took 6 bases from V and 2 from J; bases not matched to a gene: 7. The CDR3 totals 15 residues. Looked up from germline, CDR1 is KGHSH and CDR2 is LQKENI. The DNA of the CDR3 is TGTGCCAGCTCCCCAGGGGGGACGGGCAATCAGCCCCAGCATTTT. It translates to CASSPGGTGNQPQHF.

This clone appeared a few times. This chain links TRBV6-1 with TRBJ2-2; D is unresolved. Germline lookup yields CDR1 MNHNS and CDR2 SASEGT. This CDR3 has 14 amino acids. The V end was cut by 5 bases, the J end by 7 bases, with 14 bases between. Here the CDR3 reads CASSHLTTGGELFF. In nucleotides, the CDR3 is TGTGCCAGCAGTCACCTCACGACCGGCGGGGAGCTGTTTTTT.

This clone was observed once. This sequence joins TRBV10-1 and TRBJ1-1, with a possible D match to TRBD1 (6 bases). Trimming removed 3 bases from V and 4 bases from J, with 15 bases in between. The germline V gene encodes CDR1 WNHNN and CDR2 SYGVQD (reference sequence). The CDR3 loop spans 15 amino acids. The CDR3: CASSESRGGFTEAFF. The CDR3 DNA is TGCGCCAGCAGTGAATCCAGGGGCGGGTTCACTGAAGCTTTCTTT.

In nucleotides, the CDR3 is TGCGCCAGCAGCCAAGATCGCTTTAAGGCGGACTGGAACTATGGCTACACCTTC. It encodes CASSQDRFKADWNYGYTF. The rearrangement joins TRBV4-1 to TRBJ1-2; D gene uncertain. The CDR3 consists of 18 residues. Between the trimmed V and J ends, which lost 0 bases and 2 bases, there was a span of 19 bases. Germline CDR1 and CDR2: MGHRA and YSYEKL.

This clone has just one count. This CDR3 reads CASSLEGPMNTEAFF. The CDR3 coding sequence is TGTGCCAGCAGCTTAGAGGGCCCCATGAACACTGAAGCTTTCTTT. This chain joins TRBV11-2 and TRBJ1-1; D unclear. This CDR3 is 15 amino acids long. The V end lost 0 bases, the J end lost 0 bases, and 8 bases lay between the germline ends. The germline V gene encodes CDR1 SGHAT and CDR2 FQNNGV.

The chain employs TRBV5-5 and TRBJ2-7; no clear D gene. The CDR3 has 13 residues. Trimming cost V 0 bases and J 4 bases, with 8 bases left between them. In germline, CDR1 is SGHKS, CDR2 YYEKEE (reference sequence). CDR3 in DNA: TGTGCCAGCAGCTTGGGAGCGAGGTACGAGCAGTACTTC. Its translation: CASSLGARYEQYF.

CDR3 sequence: CASSFVGVGYNEQFF. The DNA of the CDR3 is TGTGCCAGCAGCTTTGTTGGGGTAGGGTACAATGAGCAGTTCTTC. The chain employs TRBV13 and TRBJ2-1; no clear D gene. Trimming took 3 bases from V and 4 from J, leaving 13 bases between them. The germline V gene encodes CDR1 PRHDT and CDR2 FYEKMQ (reference sequence). The CDR3 sequence is 15 residues long. Full variable domain (rest looked up from reference TRBV13 and TRBJ2-1): AAGVIQSPRHLIKEKRETATLKCYPIPRHDTVYWYQQGPGQDPQFLISFYEKMQSDKGSIPDRFSAQQFSDYHSELNMSSLELGDSALYFCASSFVGVGYNEQFFGPGTRLTVL.

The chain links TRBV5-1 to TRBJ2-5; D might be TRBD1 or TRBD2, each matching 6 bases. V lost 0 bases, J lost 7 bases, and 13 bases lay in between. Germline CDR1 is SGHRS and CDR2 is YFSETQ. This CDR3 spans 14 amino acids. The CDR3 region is CASSLVGGGATQYF. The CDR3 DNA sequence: TGCGCCAGCAGCTTGGTAGGAGGGGGAGCGACCCAGTACTTC.

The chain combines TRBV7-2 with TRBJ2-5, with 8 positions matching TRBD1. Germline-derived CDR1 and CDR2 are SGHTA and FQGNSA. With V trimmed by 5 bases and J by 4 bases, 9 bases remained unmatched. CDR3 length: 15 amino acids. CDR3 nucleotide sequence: TGTGCCAGCAGCCTCCAGGGGGCGATTGCAGAGACCCAGTACTTC. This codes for CASSLQGAIAETQYF.

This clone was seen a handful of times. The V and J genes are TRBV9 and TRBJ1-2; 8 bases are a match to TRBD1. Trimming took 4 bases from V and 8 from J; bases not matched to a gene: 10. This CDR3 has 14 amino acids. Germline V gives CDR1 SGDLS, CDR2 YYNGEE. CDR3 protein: CASSPIGQGWGYTF. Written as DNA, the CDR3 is TGTGCCAGCAGCCCAATCGGACAGGGCTGGGGCTACACCTTC.

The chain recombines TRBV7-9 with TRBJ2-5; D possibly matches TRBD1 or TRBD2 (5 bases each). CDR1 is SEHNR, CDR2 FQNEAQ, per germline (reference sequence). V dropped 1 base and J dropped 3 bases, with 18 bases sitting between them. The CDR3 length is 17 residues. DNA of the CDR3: TGTGCCAGCAGCTTAGTCGTTGTTGACAGCGGCGAAGAGACCCAGTACTTC. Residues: CASSLVVVDSGEETQYF.

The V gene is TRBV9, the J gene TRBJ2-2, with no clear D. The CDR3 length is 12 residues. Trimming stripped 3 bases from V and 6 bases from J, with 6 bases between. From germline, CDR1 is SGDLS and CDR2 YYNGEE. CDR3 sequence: CASSAGSGELFF. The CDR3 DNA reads TGTGCCAGCAGCGCCGGGTCCGGGGAGCTGTTTTTT.

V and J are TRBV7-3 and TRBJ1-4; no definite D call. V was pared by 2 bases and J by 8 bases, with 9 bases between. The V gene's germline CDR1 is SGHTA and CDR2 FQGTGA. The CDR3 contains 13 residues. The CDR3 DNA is TGTGCCAGCAGCTTAGGAGTCGGGGAAAAACTGTTTTTT. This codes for CASSLGVGEKLFF.

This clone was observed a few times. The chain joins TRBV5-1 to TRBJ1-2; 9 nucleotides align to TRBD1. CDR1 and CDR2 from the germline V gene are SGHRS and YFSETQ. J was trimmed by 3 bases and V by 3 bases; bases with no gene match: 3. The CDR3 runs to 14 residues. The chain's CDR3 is CASSWGQGYYGYTF. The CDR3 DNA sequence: TGCGCCAGCAGCTGGGGACAGGGTTACTATGGCTACACCTTC. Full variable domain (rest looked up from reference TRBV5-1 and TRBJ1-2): KAGVTQTPRYLIKTRGQQVTLSCSPISGHRSVSWYQQTPGQGLQFLFEYFSETQRNKGNFPGRFSGRQFSNSRSEMNVSTLELGDSALYLCASSWGQGYYGYTFGSGTRLTVV.

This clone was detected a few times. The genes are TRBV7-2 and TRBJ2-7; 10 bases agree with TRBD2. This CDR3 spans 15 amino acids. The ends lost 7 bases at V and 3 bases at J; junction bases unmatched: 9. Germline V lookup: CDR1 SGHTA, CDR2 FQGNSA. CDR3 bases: TGTGCCAGCAAGAGGACTAGCGGTGTCCTCTACGAGCAGTACTTC. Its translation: CASKRTSGVLYEQYF.

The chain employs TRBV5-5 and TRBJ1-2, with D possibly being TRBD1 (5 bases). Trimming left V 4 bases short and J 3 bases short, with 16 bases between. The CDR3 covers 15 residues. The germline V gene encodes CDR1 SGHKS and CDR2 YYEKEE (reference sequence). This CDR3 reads CASSRRAGPHYGYTF. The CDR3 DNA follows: TGTGCCAGCAGCAGGAGGGCAGGGCCACACTATGGCTACACCTTC.

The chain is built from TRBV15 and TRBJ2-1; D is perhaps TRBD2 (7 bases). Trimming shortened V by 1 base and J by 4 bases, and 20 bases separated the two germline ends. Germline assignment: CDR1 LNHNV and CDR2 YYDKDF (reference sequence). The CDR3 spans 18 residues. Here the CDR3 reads CATSRAPGGTKEYNEQFF. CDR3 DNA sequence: TGTGCCACCAGCAGAGCCCCCGGGGGGACAAAAGAGTACAATGAGCAGTTCTTC.

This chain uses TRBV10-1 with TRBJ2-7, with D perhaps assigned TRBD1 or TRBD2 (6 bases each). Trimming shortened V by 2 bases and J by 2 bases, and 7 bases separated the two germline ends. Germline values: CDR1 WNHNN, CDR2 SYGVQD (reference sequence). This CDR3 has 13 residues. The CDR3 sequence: CASSEGGPYEQYF. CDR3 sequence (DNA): TGCGCCAGCAGTGAGGGGGGGCCCTACGAGCAGTACTTC.

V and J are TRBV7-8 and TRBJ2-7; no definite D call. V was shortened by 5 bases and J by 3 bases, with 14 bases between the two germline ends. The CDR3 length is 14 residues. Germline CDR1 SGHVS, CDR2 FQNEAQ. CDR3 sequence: CASSVGGIRYEQYF. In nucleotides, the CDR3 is TGTGCCAGCAGCGTAGGTGGGATCCGCTACGAGCAGTACTTC.

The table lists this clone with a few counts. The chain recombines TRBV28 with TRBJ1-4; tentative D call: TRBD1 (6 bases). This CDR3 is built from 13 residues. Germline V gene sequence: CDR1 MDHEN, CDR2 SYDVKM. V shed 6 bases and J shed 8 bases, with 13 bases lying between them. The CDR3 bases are TGTGCCAGCAGCGACGGGACACGCGAAAAACTGTTTTTT. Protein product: CASSDGTREKLFF.

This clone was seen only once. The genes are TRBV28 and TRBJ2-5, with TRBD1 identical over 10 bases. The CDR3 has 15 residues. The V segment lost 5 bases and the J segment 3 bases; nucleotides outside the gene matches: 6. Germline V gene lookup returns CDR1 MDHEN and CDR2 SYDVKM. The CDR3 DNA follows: TGTGCCAGCAGTACCCGGACAGGGGGGAAAGAGACCCAGTACTTC. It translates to CASSTRTGGKETQYF.

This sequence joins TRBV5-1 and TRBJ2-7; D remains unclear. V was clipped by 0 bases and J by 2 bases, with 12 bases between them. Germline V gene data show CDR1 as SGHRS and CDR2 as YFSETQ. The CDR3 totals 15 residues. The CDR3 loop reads CASSLVLDHTYEQYF. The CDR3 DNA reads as TGCGCCAGCAGCTTGGTACTTGATCACACCTACGAGCAGTACTTC.

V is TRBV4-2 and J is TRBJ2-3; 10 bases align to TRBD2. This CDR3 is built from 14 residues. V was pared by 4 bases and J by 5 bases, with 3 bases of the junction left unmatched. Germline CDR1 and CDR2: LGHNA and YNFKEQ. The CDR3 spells CASSRSGGVDTQYF. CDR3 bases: TGTGCCAGCAGCCGGAGCGGGGGGGTAGATACGCAGTATTTT.

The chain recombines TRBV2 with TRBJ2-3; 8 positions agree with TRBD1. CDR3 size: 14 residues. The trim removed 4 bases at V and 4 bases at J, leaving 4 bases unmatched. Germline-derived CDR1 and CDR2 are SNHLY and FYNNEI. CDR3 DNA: TGTGCCAGCAGTGCCGGACAGGGCGCAGATACGCAGTATTTT. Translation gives CASSAGQGADTQYF.

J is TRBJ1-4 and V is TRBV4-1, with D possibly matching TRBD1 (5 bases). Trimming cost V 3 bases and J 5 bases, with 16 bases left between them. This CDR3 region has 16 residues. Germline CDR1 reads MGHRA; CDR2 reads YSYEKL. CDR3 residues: CASSQRGLRGNEKLFF. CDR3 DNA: TGCGCCAGCAGCCAGAGGGGCCTCCGGGGGAATGAAAAACTGTTTTTT.

CDR3 amino acids: CASSTTSGSYEQYF. DNA for the CDR3: TGCGCCAGCAGCACTACTAGCGGTTCCTACGAGCAGTACTTC. The V call is TRBV5-1, the J call TRBJ2-7; the match to TRBD2 covers 8 bases. CDR3 length: 14 residues. V shed 4 bases, J shed 1 base, and the junction held 4 bases outside the gene matches. CDR1 and CDR2 (germline): SGHRS, YFSETQ.